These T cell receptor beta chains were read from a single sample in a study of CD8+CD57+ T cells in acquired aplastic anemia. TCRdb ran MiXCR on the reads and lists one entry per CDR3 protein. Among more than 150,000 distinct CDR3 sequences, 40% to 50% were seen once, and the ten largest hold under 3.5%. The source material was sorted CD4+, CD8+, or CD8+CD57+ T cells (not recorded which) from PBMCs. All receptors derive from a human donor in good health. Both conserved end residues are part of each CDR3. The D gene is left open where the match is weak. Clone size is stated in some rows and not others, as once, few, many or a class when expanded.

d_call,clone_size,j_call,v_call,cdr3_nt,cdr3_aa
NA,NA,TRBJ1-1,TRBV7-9,TGTGCCAGCAGCTTAGTAAGGCAGGGCATCGCTGAAGCTTTCTTT,CASSLVRQGIAEAFF
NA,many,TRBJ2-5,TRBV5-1,TGCGCCAGCTCTGAAAGGAGAGAGACCCAGTACTTC,CASSERRETQYF
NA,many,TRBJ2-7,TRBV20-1,TGCAGTGCTAGAGACCCAGGGGTCCACGAGCAGTACTTC,CSARDPGVHEQYF
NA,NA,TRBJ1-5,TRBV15,TGTGCCACCAGCAGAGGTTGGAGTAGCAATCAGCCCCAGCATTTT,CATSRGWSSNQPQHF
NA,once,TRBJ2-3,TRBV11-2,TGTGCCAGCAGCTTAGGGACATCCGATACGCAGTATTTT,CASSLGTSDTQYF
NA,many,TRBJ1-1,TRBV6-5,TGTGCCAGCAGTTACCAGGGAACTGTTTCTACTGAAGCTTTCTTT,CASSYQGTVSTEAFF
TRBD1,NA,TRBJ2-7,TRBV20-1,TGCAGTGCTAGAGCCCGGACAGGTGGGGCCTACGAGCAGTACTTC,CSARARTGGAYEQYF
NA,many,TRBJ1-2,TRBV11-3,TGTGCCAGCAGCTTAGGCCAGCTGACTATCGGCTACACCTTC,CASSLGQLTIGYTF
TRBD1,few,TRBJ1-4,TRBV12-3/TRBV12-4,TGTGCCAGCAGACCCGGGCAGGGGGGTTTTAGCTCTACTAATGAAAAACTGTTTTTT,CASRPGQGGFSSTNEKLFF
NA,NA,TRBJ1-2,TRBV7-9,TGTGCCAGCAGCTTAGGGCAGACTAACTATGGCTACACCTTC,CASSLGQTNYGYTF
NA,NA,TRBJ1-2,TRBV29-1,TGCAGCGTCCACGGTGGGGGGGGCCCTGGGGGCTACACCTTC,CSVHGGGGPGGYTF
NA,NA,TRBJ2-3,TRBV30,TGTGCCTGGAGTGTACAGGGAACAGATACGCAGTATTTT,CAWSVQGTDTQYF
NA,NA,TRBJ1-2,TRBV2,TGTGCCAGCAGCCAAATCAGGGGAGGCTACTATGACTACACCTTC,CASSQIRGGYYDYTF
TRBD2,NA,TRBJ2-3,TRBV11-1,TGTGCCGGCAGCTTACGGCGGGAGGGCCGTCGTGCGGATACGCAGTATTTT,CAGSLRREGRRADTQYF
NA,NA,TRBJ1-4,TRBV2,TGTGCCAGCAGTGATCTTGGCCACCAGGGCGCCTTAGAAAAACTGTTTTTT,CASSDLGHQGALEKLFF
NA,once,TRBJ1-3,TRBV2,TGTGCCAGCAGTGATGGTGGAAAGGTAAACACCATGTACTTT,CASSDGGKVNTMYF
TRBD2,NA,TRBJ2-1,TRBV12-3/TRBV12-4,TGTGCCAGCAGTACTAGCGGCAGAAATGAGCGGTTCTTC,CASSTSGRNERFF
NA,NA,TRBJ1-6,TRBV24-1,TGTGCCACCAGTGTTAGCGGCCCTGGGGCACCCCTCCACTTT,CATSVSGPGAPLHF
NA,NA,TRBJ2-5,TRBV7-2,TGTGCCAGCAGCGCGGGAGAGACCCAGTACTTC,CASSAGETQYF